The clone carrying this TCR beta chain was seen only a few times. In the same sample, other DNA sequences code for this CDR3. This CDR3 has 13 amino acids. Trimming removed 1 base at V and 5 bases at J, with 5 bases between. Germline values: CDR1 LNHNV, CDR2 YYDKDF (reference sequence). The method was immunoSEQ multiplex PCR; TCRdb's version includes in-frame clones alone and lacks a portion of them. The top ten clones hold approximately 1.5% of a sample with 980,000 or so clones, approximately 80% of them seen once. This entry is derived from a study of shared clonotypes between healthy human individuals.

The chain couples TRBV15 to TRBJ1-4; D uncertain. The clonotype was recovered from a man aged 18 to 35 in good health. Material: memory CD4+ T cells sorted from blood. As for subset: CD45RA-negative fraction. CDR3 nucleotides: TGTGCCACCAGCAGAGGGTTAAATGAAAAACTGTTTTTT. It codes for CATSRGLNEKLFF.